These 26 T cell receptor beta chains originate from one sample sequenced in a study of blood T cell repertoires in COVID-19. TCRdb's table, derived via immunoSEQ multiplex PCR, lists solely in-frame clones and lacks some. The table includes about 150,000 clones, more than 85% detected once. Sequenced material: peripheral blood. The receptor source for this set is an older woman with acute or convalescent COVID-19.

The chain carries TRBV4-1 and TRBJ2-5, with TRBD2 matching over 10 bases. The CDR3 spans 14 residues. The germline V gene has CDR1 MGHRA and CDR2 YSYEKL. J was trimmed by 5 bases and V by 3 bases; bases with no gene match: 3. The CDR3 nucleotides read TGCGCCAGCAGCCACACTAGCGGGGTGGAGACCCAGTACTTC. Its translation: CASSHTSGVETQYF.

This chain connects TRBV6-5 to TRBJ2-1; 9 bases fit TRBD2. The CDR3 is made up of 15 amino acids. Germline CDR1 and CDR2: MNHEY and SVGAGI. V was clipped by 6 bases and J by 5 bases; unmatched bases: 8. As DNA, the CDR3 is TGTGCCAGCAGAGGGGGGGCTAGCGGGAACAATGAGCAGTTCTTC. Translating it yields CASRGGASGNNEQFF.

The V call is TRBV20-1, the J call TRBJ2-5; 9 bases map to TRBD2. V was pared by 3 bases and J by 5 bases, with 16 bases of the junction left unmatched. Per the germline V gene, CDR1 is DFQATT and CDR2 is SNEGSKA (reference sequence). The CDR3 is made up of 17 amino acids. The CDR3 sequence: CSASDPQRGVVSETQYF. As DNA, the CDR3 is TGCAGTGCTAGTGACCCTCAGCGGGGGGTAGTTTCGGAGACCCAGTACTTC.

The chain recombines TRBV7-9 with TRBJ2-1, with TRBD2 identical over 11 bases. V lost 7 bases to trimming and J lost 5 bases; unmatched junction nucleotides: 7. The CDR3 has 15 amino acids. The germline V gene encodes CDR1 SEHNR and CDR2 FQNEAQ (reference sequence). The CDR3 sequence: CASTTGLAENNEQFF. In DNA, the CDR3 is TGTGCCAGCACCACGGGACTAGCGGAGAACAATGAGCAGTTCTTC. The variable domain in full, completed from reference TRBV7-9 and TRBJ2-1, reads DTGVSQNPRHKITKRGQNVTFRCDPISEHNRLYWYRQTLGQGPEFLTYFQNEAQLEKSRLLSDRFSAERPKGSFSTLEIQRTEQGDSAMYLCASTTGLAENNEQFFGPGTRLTVL.

The rearrangement links TRBV4-1 to TRBJ2-6; D may be TRBD1 (5 bases). Germline-derived CDR1 and CDR2 are MGHRA and YSYEKL. The CDR3 runs to 16 residues. Trimming pared 4 bases from V and 0 bases from J, leaving 10 bases between. The CDR3 DNA reads as TGCGCCAGCAGCCGGGGCGGCTTCTCTGGGGCCAACGTCCTGACTTTC. Protein sequence: CASSRGGFSGANVLTF.

CDR3 in DNA: TGTGCCAGCAGTTACTCGAATTTGCCAGGCAATCAGCCCCAGCATTTT. This translates into CASSYSNLPGNQPQHF. The chain combines TRBV6-2 or TRBV6-3 with TRBJ1-5; no firm D call. V lost 0 bases and J 2 bases, leaving 11 bases between the germline ends. The CDR3 covers 16 residues. Germline CDR1 reads MNHEY; CDR2 reads SVGEGT.

This chain links TRBV5-1 with TRBJ1-4; no definite D call. Germline V gene lookup returns CDR1 SGHRS and CDR2 YFSETQ. The CDR3 is made up of 15 amino acids. Trimming took off 1 base at V and 0 bases at J, with 7 bases between the two ends. The CDR3 region is CASSLFGSTNEKLFF. CDR3 coding DNA: TGCGCCAGCAGCTTGTTTGGCTCAACTAATGAAAAACTGTTTTTT.

This rearrangement joins TRBV28 to TRBJ1-2; TRBD1 might be the D (6 bases). Germline CDR1 reads MDHEN; CDR2 reads SYDVKM. Trimming removed 6 bases at V and 4 bases at J, with 12 bases between. This CDR3 has 13 residues. The CDR3 coding sequence is TGTGCCAGCAGACCCGGGACATTCTATGGCTACACCTTC. This gives the protein CASRPGTFYGYTF.

The chain couples TRBV27 to TRBJ1-2, with TRBD1 matching 8 bases. Per the germline V gene, CDR1 is MNHEY and CDR2 is SMNVEV (reference sequence). J lost 6 bases, V lost 5 bases, and 8 bases had no gene match. This CDR3 spans 14 amino acids. The CDR3 nucleotides read TGTGCCAGCAGTCGCCGACAGGGGACAAATGGCTACACCTTC. Translated, it gives CASSRRQGTNGYTF.

This chain connects TRBV19 to TRBJ2-6, with D perhaps matching TRBD1 (5 bases). V was pared by 6 bases and J by 0 bases, with 12 bases between. Germline CDR1 and CDR2: LNHDA and SQIVND (reference sequence). The CDR3 loop spans 16 amino acids. The CDR3 nucleotides read TGTGCCAGTAGAACCGGACACCTCTCTGGGGCCAACGTCCTGACTTTC. Translated, it gives CASRTGHLSGANVLTF.

This chain joins TRBV14 and TRBJ1-2, with no clear D. From germline, CDR1 is SGHDN and CDR2 FVKESK. This CDR3 has 14 residues. Trimming left V 4 bases short and J 4 bases short, with 13 bases between. The CDR3: CASSPGGGPYGYTF. The CDR3 coding sequence is TGTGCCAGCAGCCCCGGAGGAGGGCCCTATGGCTACACCTTC.

The rearrangement links TRBV12-3 or TRBV12-4 to TRBJ1-2, with a weak D call TRBD1 (5 bases). V was trimmed by 2 bases and J by 6 bases, leaving 7 bases between them. The length of the CDR3 is 12 residues. CDR3 region: CASSLSGNGYTF. CDR3 DNA: TGTGCCAGCAGTTTATCAGGGAATGGCTACACCTTC.

V and J are TRBV24-1 and TRBJ1-2; a weak D match, TRBD1 (6 bases). CDR3 length equals 13 residues. V lost 4 bases to trimming and J lost 6 bases, with 11 bases between them. CDR1 and CDR2 (germline): KGHDR, SFDVKD. CDR3 DNA: TGTGCCACCAGTGACAGGGGAGACGATGGCTACACCTTC. This translates into CATSDRGDDGYTF.

The CDR3 region is CASSLGQGQPAGETQYF. CDR3 DNA sequence: TGCGCCAGCAGCTTGGGACAGGGGCAACCCGCGGGGGAGACCCAGTACTTC. The rearrangement links TRBV5-1 to TRBJ2-5; 8 bases match TRBD1. V was pared by 0 bases and J by 5 bases, with 12 bases of the junction left unmatched. The length of the CDR3 is 17 residues. Germline loops: CDR1 SGHRS, CDR2 YFSETQ.

The chain joins TRBV11-2 to TRBJ1-1; D is unclear. Germline values: CDR1 SGHAT, CDR2 FQNNGV. V shed 1 base and J shed 1 base, with 4 bases lying between them. This CDR3 has 13 residues. Here the CDR3 reads CASSLGPNTEAFF. CDR3 DNA sequence: TGTGCCAGCAGCTTAGGGCCGAACACTGAAGCTTTCTTT. Full variable domain (outside the CDR3, taken from reference TRBV11-2 and TRBJ1-1): EAGVAQSPRYKIIEKRQSVAFWCNPISGHATLYWYQQILGQGPKLLIQFQNNGVVDDSQLPKDRFSAERLKGVDSTLKIQPAKLEDSAVYLCASSLGPNTEAFFGQGTRLTVV.

The rearrangement uses TRBV6-2 or TRBV6-3 and TRBJ1-2; TRBD1 agrees at 7 bases. CDR1 and CDR2 from the germline V gene are MNHEY and SVGEGT. V was clipped by 1 base and J by 7 bases; unmatched bases: 9. CDR3 length equals 15 residues. CDR3 nucleotides: TGTGCCAGCAGTTACTGGTTGGCAGGGGGAAGTGGCTACACCTTC. As protein: CASSYWLAGGSGYTF.

The genes are TRBV6-2 or TRBV6-3 and TRBJ2-7; no clear D gene. This CDR3 spans 12 amino acids. Germline V gene lookup returns CDR1 MNHEY and CDR2 SVGEGT. V lost 2 bases to trimming and J lost 6 bases, with 8 bases between them. CDR3: CASSYRRGEQYV. CDR3 DNA: TGTGCCAGCAGTTACAGACGAGGCGAGCAGTACGTC.

The chain uses TRBV7-2 and TRBJ2-2; D is uncertain. V lost 1 base and J 7 bases, leaving 10 bases between the germline ends. There are 14 residues in the CDR3. CDR1 is SGHTA and CDR2 is FQGNSA in the germline V gene. CDR3 region: CASSLGLGFGELFF. The CDR3 DNA sequence: TGTGCCAGCAGCTTAGGTCTCGGGTTCGGGGAGCTGTTTTTT.

V and J are TRBV27 and TRBJ2-3; a possible D gene is TRBD2 (6 bases). The CDR3 runs to 13 residues. In germline, CDR1 is MNHEY, CDR2 SMNVEV (reference sequence). Trimming left V 4 bases short and J 6 bases short, with 11 bases between. CDR3 nucleotides: TGTGCCAGCAGTTGGAGGGCCGCGGATACGCAGTATTTT. Amino acid sequence: CASSWRAADTQYF.

The table lists this clone with many counts. The genes are TRBV13 and TRBJ1-1, with 7 bases fitting TRBD1. Per the germline V gene, CDR1 is PRHDT and CDR2 is FYEKMQ (reference sequence). The V segment lost 4 bases and the J segment 0 bases; nucleotides outside the gene matches: 5. This CDR3 spans 15 amino acids. CDR3 coding DNA: TGTGCCAGCAGCTCCGGACAGGTTATGAACACTGAAGCTTTCTTT. It is translated as CASSSGQVMNTEAFF. Variable domain in full (rest from reference TRBV13 and TRBJ1-1): AAGVIQSPRHLIKEKRETATLKCYPIPRHDTVYWYQQGPGQDPQFLISFYEKMQSDKGSIPDRFSAQQFSDYHSELNMSSLELGDSALYFCASSSGQVMNTEAFFGQGTRLTVV.

In the case of this clone: One junction end disagrees with the germline gene, perhaps due to a read error. The chain links TRBV7-9 to TRBJ2-7; 8 bases map to TRBD1. The CDR3 loop spans 11 amino acids. Germline V gene data show CDR1 as SEHNR and CDR2 as FQNEAQ (reference sequence). The CDR3 region has the DNA TGTGCCAGCAGCCAGGACAGGGAAGTCAGCTGG. Translating it yields CASSQDREVSW.

The genes are TRBV28 and TRBJ2-5; D ambiguous. This CDR3 has 14 residues. The germline CDR1 and CDR2 sequences are MDHEN and SYDVKM. Trimming removed 3 bases at V and 0 bases at J, with 8 bases between. DNA for the CDR3: TGTGCCAGCAGTTTCCGAGTATACCAAGAGACCCAGTACTTC. This encodes CASSFRVYQETQYF.

This chain joins TRBV10-3 and TRBJ2-3; 10 bases align to TRBD1. The trim removed 1 base at V and 2 bases at J, leaving 3 bases unmatched. This CDR3 has 16 residues. CDR1 and CDR2 (germline): ENHRY, SYGVKD. DNA for the CDR3: TGTGCCATCAGTGAGTGGGGACAGGGGCTCACAGATACGCAGTATTTT. Translated: CAISEWGQGLTDTQYF.

The chain joins TRBV29-1 to TRBJ2-5, with 14 bases matching TRBD2. Germline lookup yields CDR1 SQVTM and CDR2 ANQGSEA. This CDR3 is built from 17 residues. V dropped 4 bases and J dropped 1; count of bases not matched to a gene: 8. The CDR3 reads CSVGKTGTSGSQETQYF. The CDR3 DNA reads TGCAGCGTTGGGAAAACCGGGACTAGCGGGAGCCAAGAGACCCAGTACTTC.

The chain recombines TRBV24-1 with TRBJ1-5; 12 bases fit TRBD1. Germline V gene sequence: CDR1 KGHDR, CDR2 SFDVKD. The CDR3 spans 18 residues. V trimming: 7 bases; J trimming: 2 bases; junction bases outside the gene matches: 11. The DNA for the CDR3 is TGTGCCACCAGGGGACAGGGGGCAAGATTTATCGGCAATCAGCCCCAGCATTTT. It yields the protein CATRGQGARFIGNQPQHF.

J is TRBJ2-3 and V is TRBV5-1; TRBD2 aligns across 9 bases. Germline trimming cut 2 bases from V and 2 bases from J; bases unmatched to any gene: 6. The CDR3 contains 16 residues. CDR1 and CDR2 (germline): SGHRS, YFSETQ. Here the CDR3 DNA reads TGCGCCAGCAGCTTTCTTAGCGGGGGAAACACAGATACGCAGTATTTT. Amino acid sequence: CASSFLSGGNTDTQYF.